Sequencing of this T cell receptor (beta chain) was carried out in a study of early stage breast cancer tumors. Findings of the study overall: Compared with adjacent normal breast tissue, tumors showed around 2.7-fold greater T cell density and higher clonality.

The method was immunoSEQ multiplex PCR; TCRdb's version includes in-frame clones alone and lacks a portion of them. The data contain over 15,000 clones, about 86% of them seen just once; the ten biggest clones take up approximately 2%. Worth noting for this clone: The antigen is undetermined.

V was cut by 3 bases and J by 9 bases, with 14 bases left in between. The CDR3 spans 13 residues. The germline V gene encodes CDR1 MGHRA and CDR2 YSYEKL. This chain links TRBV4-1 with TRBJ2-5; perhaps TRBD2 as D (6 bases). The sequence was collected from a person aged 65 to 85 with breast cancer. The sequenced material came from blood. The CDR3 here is CASSQEDYLAQYF. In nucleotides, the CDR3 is TGCGCCAGCAGCCAGGAGGACTACCTCGCCCAGTACTTC.